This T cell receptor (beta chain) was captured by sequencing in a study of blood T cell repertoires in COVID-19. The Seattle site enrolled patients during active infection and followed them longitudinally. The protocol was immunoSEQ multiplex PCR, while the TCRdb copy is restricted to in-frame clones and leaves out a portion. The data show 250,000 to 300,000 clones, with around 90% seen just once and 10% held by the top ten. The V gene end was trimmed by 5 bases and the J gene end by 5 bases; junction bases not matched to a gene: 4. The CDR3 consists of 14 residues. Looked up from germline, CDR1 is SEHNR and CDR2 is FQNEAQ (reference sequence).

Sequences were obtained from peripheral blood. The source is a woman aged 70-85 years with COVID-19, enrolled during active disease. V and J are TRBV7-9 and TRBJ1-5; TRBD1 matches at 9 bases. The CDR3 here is CASSAGTGYQPQHF. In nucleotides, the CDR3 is TGTGCCAGCAGCGCCGGGACAGGGTATCAGCCCCAGCATTTT.